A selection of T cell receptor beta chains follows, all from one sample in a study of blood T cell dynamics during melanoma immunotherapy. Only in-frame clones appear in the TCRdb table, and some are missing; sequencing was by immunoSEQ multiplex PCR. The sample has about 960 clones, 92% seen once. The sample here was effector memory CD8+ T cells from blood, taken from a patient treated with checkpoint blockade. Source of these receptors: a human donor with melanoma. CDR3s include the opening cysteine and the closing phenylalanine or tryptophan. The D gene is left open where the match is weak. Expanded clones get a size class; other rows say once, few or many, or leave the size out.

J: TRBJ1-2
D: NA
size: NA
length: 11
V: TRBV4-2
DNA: TGTGCCAGCAGCTTGGCCGGTGGCTACACCTTC
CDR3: CASSLAGGYTF

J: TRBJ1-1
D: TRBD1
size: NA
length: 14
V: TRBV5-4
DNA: TGTGCCAGCAGCTGGACAGGGGGGGCCCCTGAAGCTTTCTTT
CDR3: CASSWTGGAPEAFF

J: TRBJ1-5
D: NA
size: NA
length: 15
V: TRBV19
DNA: TGTGCCAGTAGTAGGAATCGACAGAGGGTCCAGCCCCAGCATTTT
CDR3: CASSRNRQRVQPQHF

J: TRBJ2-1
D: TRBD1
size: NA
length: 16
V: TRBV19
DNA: TGTGCCAGTAGTATAGAGGGGACAGGGATCTACAATGAGCAGTTCTTC
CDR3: CASSIEGTGIYNEQFF

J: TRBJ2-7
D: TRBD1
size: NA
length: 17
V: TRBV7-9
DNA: TGTGCCAGCAGCCGCGCGTTAAGGGACAGGGGGACCTACGAGCAGTACTTC
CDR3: CASSRALRDRGTYEQYF

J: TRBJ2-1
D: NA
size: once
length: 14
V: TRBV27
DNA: TGTGCCAGCAGCGTAGTAGCGGAATACAATGAGCAGTTCTTC
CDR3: CASSVVAEYNEQFF

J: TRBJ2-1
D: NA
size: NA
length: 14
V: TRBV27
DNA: TGTGCCAGCAGTCCCGGGACCACGAACAATGAGCAGTTCTTC
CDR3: CASSPGTTNNEQFF

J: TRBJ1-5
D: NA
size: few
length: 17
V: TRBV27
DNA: TGTGCCAGCAGCCCTCTCGGGGCAGGGTTTAGCAATCAGCCCCAGCATTTT
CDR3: CASSPLGAGFSNQPQHF

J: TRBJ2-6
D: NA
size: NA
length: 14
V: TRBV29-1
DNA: TGCAGCGTTGATTGGGGCTCTGGGGCCAACGTCCTGACTTTC
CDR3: CSVDWGSGANVLTF

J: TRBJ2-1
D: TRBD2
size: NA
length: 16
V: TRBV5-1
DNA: TGCGCCAGCAGCTTGGATACTAGCGGGAGTGGAGATGAGCAGTTCTTC
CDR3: CASSLDTSGSGDEQFF

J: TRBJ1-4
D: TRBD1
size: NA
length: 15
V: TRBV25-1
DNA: TGTGCCAGCAGTGATTACGGACAGGGGCAGGAAAAACTGTTTTTT
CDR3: CASSDYGQGQEKLFF

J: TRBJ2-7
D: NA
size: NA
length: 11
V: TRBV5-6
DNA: TGTGCCAGCAGCTTTCTCTCCGAGCAGTACTTC
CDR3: CASSFLSEQYF

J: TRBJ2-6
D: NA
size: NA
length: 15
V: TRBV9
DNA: TGTGCCAGCAGCCCCGACCCCTCTGGGGCCAACGTCCTGACTTTC
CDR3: CASSPDPSGANVLTF

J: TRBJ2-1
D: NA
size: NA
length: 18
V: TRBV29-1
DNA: TGCAGCGCCGAATCTAAGTCATTCCTAGCGTCACCAGACAATGAGCAGTTCTTC
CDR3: CSAESKSFLASPDNEQFF

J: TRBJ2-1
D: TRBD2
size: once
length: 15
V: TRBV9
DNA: TGTGCCAGCAGCGTATACGGGACTAGCGGCAATGAGCAGTTCTTC
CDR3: CASSVYGTSGNEQFF

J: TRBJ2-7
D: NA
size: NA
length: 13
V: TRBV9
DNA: TGTGCCAGCAGCGTACTCTCCGCGGGAGAGCAGTACTTC
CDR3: CASSVLSAGEQYF

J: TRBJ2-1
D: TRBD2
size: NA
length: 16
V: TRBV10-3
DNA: TGTGCCATCAGTGAGTCGGGGAGCGGGAGTATCGATGAGCAGTTCTTC
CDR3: CAISESGSGSIDEQFF

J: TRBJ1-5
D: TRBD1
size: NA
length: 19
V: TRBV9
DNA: TGTGCCAGCAGCCCCAGGGGGAAAAGGGTTAGTCATAGCAATCAGCCCCAGCATTTT
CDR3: CASSPRGKRVSHSNQPQHF

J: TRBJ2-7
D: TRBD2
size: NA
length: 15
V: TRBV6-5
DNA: TGTGCCAGCAGTTACTCGGCTAGCGGAGACTACGAGCAGTACTTC
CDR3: CASSYSASGDYEQYF

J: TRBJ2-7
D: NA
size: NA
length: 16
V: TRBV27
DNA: TGTGCCAGCAGTTTATCCTATTTGCCACAGTCCTACGAGCAGTACTTC
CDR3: CASSLSYLPQSYEQYF

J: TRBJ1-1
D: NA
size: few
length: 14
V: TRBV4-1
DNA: TGCGCCAGCAGCCCCTTAAACCCGAACACTGAAGCTTTCTTT
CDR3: CASSPLNPNTEAFF

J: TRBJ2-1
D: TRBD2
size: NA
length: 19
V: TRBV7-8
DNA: TGTGCCAGCAGCTTATTAGGGACTAGCGGGGGTAGCTCCTACAATGAGCAGTTCTTC
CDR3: CASSLLGTSGGSSYNEQFF

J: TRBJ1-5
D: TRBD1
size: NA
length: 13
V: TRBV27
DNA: TGTGCCAGCAGTACGGGACAGTTACAGCCCCAGCATTTT
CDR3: CASSTGQLQPQHF

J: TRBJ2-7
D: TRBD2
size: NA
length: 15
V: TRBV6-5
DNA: TGTGCCAGCAGTCTGATCGGGACTAGAGGCCACGAGCAGTACTTC
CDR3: CASSLIGTRGHEQYF

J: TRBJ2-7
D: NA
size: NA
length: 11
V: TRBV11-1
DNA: TGTGCCAGCAGCTTAGCGGGCGAGCAGTACTTC
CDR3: CASSLAGEQYF

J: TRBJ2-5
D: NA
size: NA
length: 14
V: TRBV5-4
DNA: TGTGCCAGCAGCTTGGGAGGGTCTCAAGAGACCCAGTACTTC
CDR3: CASSLGGSQETQYF

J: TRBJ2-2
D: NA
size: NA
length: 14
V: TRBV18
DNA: TGTGCCAGCTCACCTTGGGCGAACACCGGGGAGCTGTTTTTT
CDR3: CASSPWANTGELFF

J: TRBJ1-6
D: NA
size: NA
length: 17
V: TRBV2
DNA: TGTGCCAGCAGTGAACTGGTTTTCGGGGCCTATGATTCACCCCTCCACTTT
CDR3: CASSELVFGAYDSPLHF

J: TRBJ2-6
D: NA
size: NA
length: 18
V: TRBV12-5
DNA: TGTGCTAGTGGTCAAGGAGGTGCAGGACAAAGTCGGGCCAACGTCCTGACTTTC
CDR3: CASGQGGAGQSRANVLTF

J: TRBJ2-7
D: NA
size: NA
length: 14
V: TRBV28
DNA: TGTGCCAGCTCGTCGTGGGAAAGGACCTACGAGCAGTACTTC
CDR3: CASSSWERTYEQYF

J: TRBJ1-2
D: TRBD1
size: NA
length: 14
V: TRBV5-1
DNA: TGCGCCAGCAGCGCCTCGGACAGGAACTATGGCTACACCTTC
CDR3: CASSASDRNYGYTF

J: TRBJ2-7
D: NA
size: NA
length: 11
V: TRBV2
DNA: TGTGCCAGCAGTCCTAGTGACGAGCAGTACTTC
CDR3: CASSPSDEQYF

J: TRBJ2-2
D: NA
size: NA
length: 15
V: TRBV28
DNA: TGTGCCAGCAGTTTTCGGACACCTTACACCGGGGAGCTGTTTTTT
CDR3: CASSFRTPYTGELFF

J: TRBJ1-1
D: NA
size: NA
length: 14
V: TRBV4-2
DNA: TGTGCCAGCAGCCAAGATTCGGGACTCACTGAAGCTTTCTTT
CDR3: CASSQDSGLTEAFF

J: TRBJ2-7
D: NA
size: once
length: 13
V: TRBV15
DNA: TGTGCCACCAGCATAGGACGGACCTACGAGCAGTACTTC
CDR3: CATSIGRTYEQYF

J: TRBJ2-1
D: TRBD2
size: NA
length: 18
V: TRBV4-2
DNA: TGTGCCAGCAGCCAAGATGATATGGGACTAGGGCCCTACAATGAGCAGTTCTTC
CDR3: CASSQDDMGLGPYNEQFF